The rows below give T cell receptor beta chains drawn from one sample of a study of T cell responses to AZD1222 COVID-19 vaccine. Assay: immunoSEQ multiplex PCR; the TCRdb copy retains only in-frame clones and omits some. The sample contains about 210,000 clones, around 94% of which appear only once. Sequencing was performed on peripheral blood, taken 28 days after the second dose of the MenACWY control vaccine. Receptor source: an adult who received the MenACWY meningococcal vaccine as a control. The CDR3 runs from the conserved cysteine through the conserved F or W. The order of the fields is CDR3 protein, D gene, J gene, V gene, CDR3 length. D genes are given only for firm matches.

CDR3 protein: CAISAAENQPQHF
D gene: -
J gene: TRBJ1-5
V gene: TRBV10-3
CDR3 length: 13

CDR3 protein: CAISDHDRGDQPQHF
D gene: TRBD1
J gene: TRBJ1-5
V gene: TRBV10-3
CDR3 length: 15

CDR3 protein: CASSEAGGQPQHF
D gene: -
J gene: TRBJ1-5
V gene: TRBV6-1
CDR3 length: 13

CDR3 protein: CASSPRGGTEAFF
D gene: -
J gene: TRBJ1-1
V gene: TRBV18
CDR3 length: 13

CDR3 protein: CASSLWTGSNEKLFF
D gene: TRBD1
J gene: TRBJ1-4
V gene: TRBV27
CDR3 length: 15

CDR3 protein: CASSPTGRIQETQYF
D gene: -
J gene: TRBJ2-5
V gene: TRBV28
CDR3 length: 15

CDR3 protein: CASSRTIQGSSTEAFF
D gene: -
J gene: TRBJ1-1
V gene: TRBV3-1/TRBV3-2
CDR3 length: 16

CDR3 protein: CAISWDIAIEAFF
D gene: -
J gene: TRBJ1-1
V gene: TRBV10-3
CDR3 length: 13

CDR3 protein: CASSYAPLAGGTDTQYF
D gene: TRBD2
J gene: TRBJ2-3
V gene: TRBV6-2/TRBV6-3
CDR3 length: 17

CDR3 protein: CASSLGVIPEQFF
D gene: -
J gene: TRBJ2-1
V gene: TRBV11-1
CDR3 length: 13

CDR3 protein: CASSYSSGAQFF
D gene: TRBD2
J gene: TRBJ2-1
V gene: TRBV6-2/TRBV6-3
CDR3 length: 12

CDR3 protein: CASSFLMNTEAFF
D gene: -
J gene: TRBJ1-1
V gene: TRBV27
CDR3 length: 13

CDR3 protein: CASSQDMETQYF
D gene: -
J gene: TRBJ2-5
V gene: TRBV4-2
CDR3 length: 12

CDR3 protein: CASSEARGAGNEKLFF
D gene: -
J gene: TRBJ1-4
V gene: TRBV6-1
CDR3 length: 16

CDR3 protein: CASSLQGQSTEAFF
D gene: TRBD1
J gene: TRBJ1-1
V gene: TRBV5-4
CDR3 length: 14

CDR3 protein: CASSKQGTGRNIQYF
D gene: -
J gene: TRBJ2-4
V gene: TRBV28
CDR3 length: 15

CDR3 protein: CATEGSSYNEQFF
D gene: -
J gene: TRBJ2-1
V gene: TRBV24-1
CDR3 length: 13

CDR3 protein: CASSLTEGLDRVYGYTF
D gene: TRBD1
J gene: TRBJ1-2
V gene: TRBV7-3
CDR3 length: 17

CDR3 protein: CASSYQGLADNEQFF
D gene: TRBD2
J gene: TRBJ2-1
V gene: TRBV6-5
CDR3 length: 15

CDR3 protein: CASSLVQGYGYTF
D gene: -
J gene: TRBJ1-2
V gene: TRBV12-3/TRBV12-4
CDR3 length: 13

CDR3 protein: CATSNRRPGEATNEKLFF
D gene: -
J gene: TRBJ1-4
V gene: TRBV15
CDR3 length: 18

CDR3 protein: CASSLSSGARLYNEQFF
D gene: -
J gene: TRBJ2-1
V gene: TRBV28
CDR3 length: 17

CDR3 protein: CASSQGGIFYGYTF
D gene: -
J gene: TRBJ1-2
V gene: TRBV14
CDR3 length: 14

CDR3 protein: CASSPNWGGAGYGYTF
D gene: -
J gene: TRBJ1-2
V gene: TRBV7-2
CDR3 length: 16

CDR3 protein: CASSALGQGAYEQYF
D gene: TRBD1
J gene: TRBJ2-7
V gene: TRBV19
CDR3 length: 15

CDR3 protein: CASSLEIQLNSPLHF
D gene: -
J gene: TRBJ1-6
V gene: TRBV7-2
CDR3 length: 15

CDR3 protein: CASGPGQGSWGELFF
D gene: TRBD1
J gene: TRBJ2-2
V gene: TRBV12-5
CDR3 length: 15

CDR3 protein: CSASGGKDQPQHF
D gene: -
J gene: TRBJ1-5
V gene: TRBV20-1
CDR3 length: 13

CDR3 protein: CASSYSGRRWAQHF
D gene: -
J gene: TRBJ1-5
V gene: TRBV6-2/TRBV6-3
CDR3 length: 14

CDR3 protein: CASSYKGGEQYF
D gene: -
J gene: TRBJ2-7
V gene: TRBV6-2/TRBV6-3
CDR3 length: 12

CDR3 protein: CASSTISGTPSYEQYF
D gene: -
J gene: TRBJ2-7
V gene: TRBV28
CDR3 length: 16